Each of the 28 T cell receptor beta chains below was sequenced from the same sample in a study of T cells after somatic rescue of genetic block. TCRdb keeps only in-frame clones here, not all; method: immunoSEQ multiplex PCR. The table has some 68,000 clones, roughly 90% seen once; the top ten hold 2.5% to 3%. Input material: peripheral blood mononuclear cells (PBMCs). All receptors derive from a man aged 30-40 years.

The chain joins TRBV5-1 to TRBJ2-1; 15 bases map to TRBD2. This CDR3 is 17 amino acids long. From germline, CDR1 is SGHRS and CDR2 YFSETQ. Trimming took 1 base from V and 6 from J; bases not matched to a gene: 5. In nucleotides, the CDR3 is TGCGCCAGCAGCTTGACGGGACTAGCGGGAGGACCCAATGAGCAGTTCTTC. This translates into CASSLTGLAGGPNEQFF. The complete variable domain, with remaining parts taken from reference TRBV5-1 and TRBJ2-1, reads KAGVTQTPRYLIKTRGQQVTLSCSPISGHRSVSWYQQTPGQGLQFLFEYFSETQRNKGNFPGRFSGRQFSNSRSEMNVSTLELGDSALYLCASSLTGLAGGPNEQFFGPGTRLTVL.

This sequence joins TRBV10-3 and TRBJ1-5; no definite D call. The CDR3 sequence is 13 residues long. Germline V lookup: CDR1 ENHRY, CDR2 SYGVKD. V dropped 0 bases and J dropped 13 bases, with 13 bases sitting between them. The CDR3: CAISESAPRPQHF. Written as DNA, the CDR3 is TGTGCCATCAGTGAGTCGGCCCCTAGGCCTCAGCATTTT.

This clone appeared a single time. The V call is TRBV19, the J call TRBJ1-5; D is ambiguous. Trimming stripped 7 bases from V and 0 bases from J, with 7 bases between. Germline V gene sequence: CDR1 LNHDA, CDR2 SQIVND (reference sequence). The CDR3 is 13 amino acids. CDR3 loop: CASTHGSNQPQHF. For the CDR3, the DNA is TGTGCCAGTACCCACGGTAGCAATCAGCCCCAGCATTTT.

This clone was recorded only once. The genes are TRBV6-5 and TRBJ2-3, with unresolved D. From germline, CDR1 is MNHEY and CDR2 SVGAGI. V was pared by 2 bases and J by 4 bases, with 13 bases between. The CDR3 spans 15 residues. CDR3 sequence: CASSYGPLEADTQYF. DNA for the CDR3: TGTGCCAGCAGTTACGGACCTCTTGAGGCAGATACGCAGTATTTT.

The count of this clone is one. J is TRBJ2-7 and V is TRBV6-5, with D maybe TRBD1 (7 bases). Germline loops: CDR1 MNHEY, CDR2 SVGAGI. V was pared by 2 bases and J by 3 bases, with 11 bases between. CDR3 length equals 14 residues. The CDR3 DNA reads TGTGCCAGCAGTTACGCGGGACAGAACTACGAGCAGTACTTC. The encoded protein is CASSYAGQNYEQYF.

This clone has more than one count but fewer than ten. The chain employs TRBV4-2 and TRBJ2-5; D ambiguous. Deletions cut 1 base from V and 7 bases from J, with 10 bases between. The CDR3 sequence is 13 residues long. CDR1 and CDR2 from the germline V gene are LGHNA and YNFKEQ. The CDR3: CASSQVDLGTQYF. The CDR3 DNA is TGTGCCAGCAGCCAAGTGGACCTCGGGACCCAGTACTTC.

The chain couples TRBV13 to TRBJ2-1; either TRBD1 or TRBD2 may supply D (5 bases each). Trimming pared 4 bases from V and 2 bases from J, leaving 12 bases between. The CDR3 contains 15 residues. The germline CDR1 and CDR2 sequences are PRHDT and FYEKMQ (reference sequence). CDR3 nucleotides: TGTGCCAGCAGCTACTCCGGGACGCCCTACAATGAGCAGTTCTTC. Translating gives CASSYSGTPYNEQFF.

This chain links TRBV29-1 with TRBJ2-7; D gene ambiguous. Trimming shortened V by 4 bases and J by 7 bases, and 8 bases separated the two germline ends. Germline CDR1 SQVTM, CDR2 ANQGSEA. The length of the CDR3 is 10 residues. CDR3 sequence: CSVVSFEQYF. The CDR3 region has the DNA TGCAGCGTTGTGTCCTTTGAGCAGTACTTC.

This chain connects TRBV13 to TRBJ2-5, with 9 bases fitting TRBD1. Germline V gene lookup returns CDR1 PRHDT and CDR2 FYEKMQ (reference sequence). V lost 3 bases to trimming and J lost 5 bases; unmatched junction nucleotides: 4. The CDR3 length is 14 residues. DNA for the CDR3: TGTGCCAGCAGCTTCACAGGGGGCGTTGAGACCCAGTACTTC. Translated: CASSFTGGVETQYF. The variable domain in full, with the rest retrieved from reference TRBV13 and TRBJ2-5, is AAGVIQSPRHLIKEKRETATLKCYPIPRHDTVYWYQQGPGQDPQFLISFYEKMQSDKGSIPDRFSAQQFSDYHSELNMSSLELGDSALYFCASSFTGGVETQYFGPGTRLLVL.

The J gene is TRBJ2-5, the V gene TRBV2; TRBD1 agrees at 7 bases. The V and J ends lost 8 bases and 1 base, in that order; junction bases with no gene match: 4. The germline CDR1 and CDR2 sequences are SNHLY and FYNNEI. The CDR3 spans 13 residues. CDR3 loop: CASGRDSQETQYF. CDR3 bases: TGTGCCAGCGGCCGGGACAGCCAAGAGACCCAGTACTTC.

This chain connects TRBV6-1 to TRBJ2-7; a possible D gene is TRBD1 (5 bases). In germline, CDR1 is MNHNS, CDR2 SASEGT. The CDR3 is made up of 14 amino acids. Trimming removed 1 base from V and 5 bases from J, with 12 bases in between. The CDR3 nucleotides read TGTGCCAGCAGTGAAGACGGCAGGGTGAACGAGCAGTACTTC. Translation gives CASSEDGRVNEQYF.

V and J are TRBV28 and TRBJ1-3; unclear D gene. Germline V lookup: CDR1 MDHEN, CDR2 SYDVKM. The CDR3 runs to 14 residues. V lost 6 bases, J lost 0 bases, and 9 bases lay in between. DNA of the CDR3: TGTGCCAGCAGACAGCTTTTCTCTGGAAACACCATATATTTT. Protein: CASRQLFSGNTIYF.

The rearrangement uses TRBV7-9 and TRBJ2-7; 11 nucleotides line up with TRBD2. Germline lookup yields CDR1 SEHNR and CDR2 FQNEAQ (reference sequence). This CDR3 region has 14 residues. V was clipped by 5 bases and J by 5 bases; unmatched bases: 5. The CDR3 sequence: CASSQGLAAHEQYF. CDR3 DNA sequence: TGTGCCAGCAGCCAGGGACTAGCGGCCCACGAGCAGTACTTC.

This chain links TRBV9 with TRBJ2-3; 7 bases are shared with TRBD2. The CDR3 length is 16 residues. Germline assignment: CDR1 SGDLS and CDR2 YYNGEE. V was clipped by 0 bases and J by 3 bases; unmatched bases: 7. Written as DNA, the CDR3 is TGTGCCAGCAGCGTAGTCGGGCGGGGGACTACAGATACGCAGTATTTT. Amino acid sequence: CASSVVGRGTTDTQYF.

V is TRBV7-2 and J is TRBJ2-7, with 7 bases aligning to TRBD1. The V gene's germline CDR1 is SGHTA and CDR2 FQGNSA. The V gene end was trimmed by 1 base and the J gene end by 0 bases; junction bases not matched to a gene: 0. This CDR3 comprises 14 residues. As DNA, the CDR3 is TGTGCCAGCAGCTTAGACAGGGGCTCCTACGAGCAGTACTTC. Its translation: CASSLDRGSYEQYF.

This chain connects TRBV4-2 to TRBJ2-1, with 8 nucleotides matching TRBD2. Germline trimming cut 0 bases from V and 0 bases from J; bases unmatched to any gene: 1. This CDR3 has 16 amino acids. Looked up from germline, CDR1 is LGHNA and CDR2 is YNFKEQ. The CDR3 nucleotides are TGTGCCAGCAGCCAAGATAGCGGGACCTCCTACAATGAGCAGTTCTTC. Protein sequence: CASSQDSGTSYNEQFF.

About this clone itself: Other DNA sequences in the same sample also yield this CDR3. The gene calls are TRBV5-1 and TRBJ2-7; D unclear. The CDR3 totals 15 residues. V was trimmed by 0 bases and J by 1 base, leaving 11 bases between them. CDR1 SGHRS and CDR2 YFSETQ come from the germline V gene. The CDR3, as DNA: TGCGCCAGCAGCTTGGGTGGTGGGGTTTCCTACGAGCAGTACTTC. Translation gives CASSLGGGVSYEQYF.

On this clone itself: This specimen includes other DNA sequences encoding the same CDR3. The chain links TRBV5-6 to TRBJ1-3, with unresolved D. Trimming took off 2 bases at V and 1 base at J, with 7 bases between the two ends. Germline CDR1 is SGHDT and CDR2 is YYEEEE. The CDR3 runs 14 residues. The CDR3 spells CASSFLGSGNTIYF. For the CDR3, the DNA is TGTGCCAGCAGCTTCTTGGGGTCTGGAAACACCATATATTTT.

The rearrangement links TRBV5-5 to TRBJ2-7, with D perhaps assigned TRBD1 or TRBD2 (5 bases each). Trimming cost V 0 bases and J 1 base, with 11 bases left between them. CDR3 length equals 15 residues. Germline-derived CDR1 and CDR2 are SGHKS and YYEKEE (reference sequence). For the CDR3, the DNA is TGTGCCAGCAGCTTGGTTGGGACGGCGTCCTACGAGCAGTACTTC. It yields the protein CASSLVGTASYEQYF.

This chain uses TRBV27 with TRBJ2-4; no clear D. The germline gives CDR1 MNHEY, CDR2 SMNVEV (reference sequence). CDR3 length: 13 residues. Trimming pared 3 bases from V and 8 bases from J, leaving 11 bases between. The CDR3 protein is CASSFLGTDIQYF. DNA of the CDR3: TGTGCCAGCAGTTTCCTGGGTACAGACATTCAGTACTTC.

The V and J genes are TRBV19 and TRBJ2-1; 9 nucleotides match TRBD2. The CDR3 runs 17 residues. V lost 0 bases to trimming and J lost 6 bases; unmatched junction nucleotides: 9. Germline CDR1 is LNHDA and CDR2 is SQIVND (reference sequence). This CDR3 reads CASSIERWRGGGNEQFF. The CDR3 nucleotides read TGTGCCAGTAGTATAGAAAGGTGGCGGGGGGGCGGCAATGAGCAGTTCTTC. Full variable domain (rest looked up from reference TRBV19 and TRBJ2-1): DGGITQSPKYLFRKEGQNVTLSCEQNLNHDAMYWYRQDPGQGLRLIYYSQIVNDFQKGDIAEGYSVSREKKESFPLTVTSAQKNPTAFYLCASSIERWRGGGNEQFFGPGTRLTVL.

The chain joins TRBV2 to TRBJ1-5; D unclear. Germline lookup yields CDR1 SNHLY and CDR2 FYNNEI. The V gene lost 1 base and the J gene lost 6 bases, with 7 bases spanning the gap. This CDR3 is 13 amino acids long. For the CDR3, the DNA is TGTGCCAGCAGTGAAGGCCGGGGTCAGCCCCAGCATTTT. Its translation: CASSEGRGQPQHF.

The CDR3 DNA sequence: TGCGCCAGCAGCGGGGACTCTAGCTCCTACAATGAGCAGTTCTTC. As protein: CASSGDSSSYNEQFF. This chain joins TRBV5-1 and TRBJ2-1, with D tentatively TRBD2 (6 bases). The ends were cut back, 4 bases at V and 0 bases at J, with 11 bases in the middle. CDR1 SGHRS and CDR2 YFSETQ come from the germline V gene. The CDR3 is 15 amino acids.

This CDR3 is CASSRGTLGNSPLHF. The CDR3 coding sequence is TGTGCCAGCAGCCGCGGAACCCTGGGCAATTCACCCCTCCACTTT. V and J are TRBV5-6 and TRBJ1-6; no clear D gene. Trimming took off 4 bases at V and 7 bases at J, with 15 bases between the two ends. The CDR3 length is 15 residues. From germline, CDR1 is SGHDT and CDR2 YYEEEE. The variable domain in full, completed from reference TRBV5-6 and TRBJ1-6, reads DAGVTQSPTHLIKTRGQQVTLRCSPKSGHDTVSWYQQALGQGPQFIFQYYEEEERQRGNFPDRFSGHQFPNYSSELNVNALLLGDSALYLCASSRGTLGNSPLHFGNGTRLTVT.

The chain links TRBV18 to TRBJ1-1; 7 nucleotides match TRBD1. V was pared by 5 bases and J by 3 bases, with 12 bases of the junction left unmatched. This CDR3 region has 16 residues. CDR1 is KGHSH and CDR2 is LQKENI in the germline V gene. CDR3 coding DNA: TGTGCCAGCTCATCGTACCCCCCGGGACAGTACACTGAAGCTTTCTTT. It specifies CASSSYPPGQYTEAFF.

The chain carries TRBV11-2 and TRBJ1-6; the D is unclear. V shed 1 base and J shed 0 bases, with 10 bases lying between them. CDR1 is SGHAT and CDR2 is FQNNGV in the germline V gene. This CDR3 has 17 residues. CDR3 protein: CASSLAERSSYNSPLHF. As DNA, the CDR3 is TGTGCCAGCAGCTTAGCGGAGCGGAGCTCCTATAATTCACCCCTCCACTTT.

This clone was detected only once. The chain employs TRBV20-1 and TRBJ2-7; unclear D gene. Per germline, CDR1 DFQATT and CDR2 SNEGSKA (reference sequence). V was trimmed by 0 bases and J by 3 bases, leaving 3 bases between them. The CDR3 is 11 residues long. In nucleotides, the CDR3 is TGCAGTGCTAGAGATAACTACGAGCAGTACTTC. This translates into CSARDNYEQYF.

The V and J genes are TRBV30 and TRBJ1-2, with TRBD1 matching 9 bases. Germline values: CDR1 GTSNPN, CDR2 SVGIG (reference sequence). V lost 1 base to trimming and J lost 7 bases; unmatched junction nucleotides: 7. The CDR3 totals 14 residues. Here the CDR3 DNA reads TGTGCCTGGAGTGCGGACAGGGGAAGAACTGGCTACACCTTC. Translation: CAWSADRGRTGYTF. The variable domain in full, with the rest retrieved from reference TRBV30 and TRBJ1-2, is SQTIHQWPATLVQPVGSPLSLECTVEGTSNPNLYWYRQAAGRGLQLLFYSVGIGQISSEVPQNLSASRPQDRQFILSSKKLLLSDSGFYLCAWSADRGRTGYTFGSGTRLTVV.